This T cell receptor beta chain was captured by sequencing in a study of blood T cells in healthy people across ages. Background on the study: T cells yielded about one barcoded beta molecule per two cells through template switching.

V lost 8 bases to trimming and J lost 2 bases; unmatched junction nucleotides: 6. Looked up from germline, CDR1 is MNHEY and CDR2 is SMNVEV (reference sequence). CDR3 size: 13 residues. Samples each yielded at least 5.5 micrograms of total RNA. Study-level results: More naive CD4+ cells and higher diversity were found in long-lived than in aged donors.

Through a sample-barcoded 5' primer and a J-beta primer mix, a second PCR was run for roughly 7 to 12 cycles. With 12 random nucleotides, a template-switch adaptor tagged each individual cDNA molecule. One entry per CDR3 protein, called by TCRdb with MiXCR from the 5' RACE reads. The data hold around 1,900,000 distinct CDR3 sequences, with about two fifths observed a single time. Details on this clonotype: The antigen is unknown.

The receptor's source is a human donor in good health. The sequencing input was blood. The chain carries TRBV27 and TRBJ2-7, with 7 bases fitting TRBD1. CDR3 residues: CASADRAPYEQYF. The DNA of the CDR3 is TGTGCCAGCGCCGACAGGGCTCCCTACGAGCAGTACTTC.